Each of the 31 T cell receptor beta chains below was sequenced from the same sample in a study of blood T cell repertoires in COVID-19. The method was immunoSEQ multiplex PCR; TCRdb's version includes in-frame clones alone and lacks a portion of them. This table holds around 620,000 clones, around 89% found once. Sequencing was carried out using peripheral blood. The receptors stem from a woman aged 18-29 years with acute or convalescent COVID-19.

This chain connects TRBV30 to TRBJ1-3, with D unresolved. The germline V gene encodes CDR1 GTSNPN and CDR2 SVGIG (reference sequence). V lost 4 bases and J lost 4, with 14 bases in between. CDR3 length: 14 residues. The CDR3 DNA reads TGTGCCTGGAATAGCCCCGGGAGGGGAAACACCATATATTTT. Protein: CAWNSPGRGNTIYF.

On this clone: The sample holds other DNA sequences that translate to the same CDR3. The V and J genes are TRBV6-5 and TRBJ1-2, with D tentatively TRBD1 (5 bases). Germline-derived CDR1 and CDR2 are MNHEY and SVGAGI. This CDR3 comprises 13 residues. The V and J ends lost 5 bases and 4 bases respectively, with 11 bases between them. DNA of the CDR3: TGTGCCAGCAGTCTCGGGGGGGGCTATGGCTACACCTTC. Encoded protein: CASSLGGGYGYTF.

The chain has TRBV5-6 and TRBJ2-7; 8 nucleotides match TRBD1. The CDR3 loop spans 15 amino acids. Germline trimming cut 0 bases from V and 1 base from J; bases unmatched to any gene: 3. Germline V gives CDR1 SGHDT, CDR2 YYEEEE. The CDR3, as DNA: TGTGCCAGCAGCTTGGGCAGGACAGGGTCCTACGAGCAGTACTTC. Translated: CASSLGRTGSYEQYF.

This clone was observed once. J is TRBJ2-7 and V is TRBV4-1; 9 bases are shared with TRBD2. V was clipped by 2 bases and J by 0 bases; unmatched bases: 2. CDR1 is MGHRA and CDR2 is YSYEKL in the germline V gene. The CDR3 loop spans 15 amino acids. The CDR3 loop is CASSQPSGASYEQYF. In nucleotides, the CDR3 is TGCGCCAGCAGCCAACCTAGCGGGGCCTCCTACGAGCAGTACTTC.

This clone was recorded once. The junction does not match germline at one end; this may be a read error. The chain employs TRBV7-8 and TRBJ2-3; 9 nucleotides align to TRBD1. Germline V gene sequence: CDR1 SGHVS, CDR2 FQNEAQ. This CDR3 comprises 18 residues. DNA for the CDR3: TGTGCCAGCAGCTTAGTCCGCGGAGACAGGGGGATCACAGATACACAGTATTTT. Amino acid sequence: CASSLVRGDRGITDTQYF.

The V and J genes are TRBV5-1 and TRBJ2-5, with 10 bases matching TRBD2. The CDR3 totals 14 residues. Trimming removed 4 bases from V and 5 bases from J; junction bases left unmatched: 5. Germline values: CDR1 SGHRS, CDR2 YFSETQ. The CDR3 reads CASSLSTSGETQYF. The CDR3 nucleotides read TGCGCCAGCAGCCTCTCGACTAGCGGGGAGACCCAGTACTTC.

The CDR3 nucleotides are TGTGCCAGCAGCTTAGGAGGCCCGGGTTGGGGAAACACCATATATTTT. Protein product: CASSLGGPGWGNTIYF. The V call is TRBV7-2, the J call TRBJ1-3, with D unresolved. The CDR3 is 16 amino acids. CDR1 is SGHTA and CDR2 is FQGNSA in the germline V gene. With 1 base removed from V and 4 bases from J, the gap between germline ends came to 14 bases.

The genes are TRBV18 and TRBJ1-1, with D hard to call. This CDR3 is built from 14 residues. Trimming left V 2 bases short and J 1 base short, with 8 bases between. From germline, CDR1 is KGHSH and CDR2 LQKENI. The CDR3 protein is CASSPARQNTEAFF. CDR3 coding DNA: TGTGCCAGCTCACCAGCACGACAGAACACTGAAGCTTTCTTT.

The chain recombines TRBV9 with TRBJ2-7; tentative D call: TRBD2 (5 bases). The V end lost 4 bases, the J end lost 7 bases, and 9 bases lay between the germline ends. Germline V lookup: CDR1 SGDLS, CDR2 YYNGEE. This CDR3 region has 11 residues. The CDR3: CASSFGEEQYF. The CDR3 coding sequence is TGTGCCAGCAGCTTCGGGGAAGAGCAGTACTTC.

This sequence joins TRBV2 and TRBJ1-1, with a tentative D call TRBD1 (5 bases). V was cut by 8 bases and J by 0 bases, with 10 bases left in between. This CDR3 is built from 13 residues. CDR1 and CDR2 from the germline V gene are SNHLY and FYNNEI. CDR3 DNA sequence: TGTGCCAGCGGTGGGGCACTGAACACTGAAGCTTTCTTT. Amino acids: CASGGALNTEAFF.

This clone was counted between two and nine times. V usage is TRBV15 and J usage is TRBJ1-2; 7 bases match TRBD1. Germline-derived CDR1 and CDR2 are LNHNV and YYDKDF (reference sequence). The junction had 24 bases not matched to a gene; V was cut back by 4 bases and J by 1 base. CDR3 size: 21 residues. CDR3 loop: CATSTNLQLQGITRSNYGYTF. The CDR3 region has the DNA TGTGCCACCAGCACCAACCTACAGTTACAGGGGATTACGCGGAGTAACTATGGCTACACCTTC.

On this clone itself: The sample has other DNA sequences that encode this CDR3 too. The rearrangement links TRBV20-1 to TRBJ2-3; D is unclear. The germline V and J ends were trimmed by 6 bases and 4 bases, with 8 bases remaining between them. The CDR3 contains 11 residues. The V gene's germline CDR1 is DFQATT and CDR2 SNEGSKA (reference sequence). The CDR3 spells CSALAADTQYF. In DNA form, the CDR3 reads TGCAGTGCGTTAGCTGCAGATACGCAGTATTTT.

The chain recombines TRBV5-5 with TRBJ1-2, with TRBD1 matching 9 bases. The trim removed 4 bases at V and 6 bases at J, leaving 7 bases unmatched. Germline CDR1 is SGHKS and CDR2 is YYEKEE (reference sequence). The CDR3 sequence is 14 residues long. The CDR3 DNA reads TGTGCCAGCAGCCCGACAGGGGGAAATGATGGCTACACCTTC. This sequence encodes CASSPTGGNDGYTF.

The chain couples TRBV4-3 to TRBJ1-2; D may be TRBD1 (5 bases). V was pared by 0 bases and J by 10 bases, with 12 bases between. The CDR3 has 13 amino acids. Germline CDR1 LGHNA, CDR2 YSLEER. This chain's CDR3 is CASSQDQDTDYTF. CDR3 coding DNA: TGCGCCAGCAGCCAAGATCAGGACACAGACTACACCTTC.

The V call is TRBV6-2 or TRBV6-3, the J call TRBJ1-5, with TRBD1 identical over 7 bases. CDR3 length: 14 amino acids. Germline values: CDR1 MNHEY, CDR2 SVGEGT. V shed 5 bases and J 5 bases; nucleotides not matched to a gene: 6. CDR3 loop: CASSPRDSYQPQHF. As DNA, the CDR3 is TGTGCCAGCAGTCCCCGGGACAGTTATCAGCCCCAGCATTTT.

This rearrangement joins TRBV24-1 to TRBJ1-6; 7 bases map to TRBD1. Looked up from germline, CDR1 is KGHDR and CDR2 is SFDVKD. V trimming: 5 bases; J trimming: 9 bases; junction bases outside the gene matches: 9. The CDR3 contains 15 residues. The CDR3 DNA is TGTGCCACCAGTGTCGGTAAACAGGGGACTTCACCCCTCCACTTT. Protein: CATSVGKQGTSPLHF.

The chain joins TRBV3-1 (or the pseudogene TRBV3-2) to TRBJ2-3; D uncertain. The germline V and J ends were trimmed by 1 base and 8 bases, with 10 bases remaining between them. The CDR3 covers 13 residues. CDR1 is LGHDT and CDR2 is YNNKEL in the germline V gene (reference sequence). CDR3 coding DNA: TGTGCCAGCAGCCAAGTAACTCTCGGTACGCAGTATTTT. Translating it yields CASSQVTLGTQYF.

In its sample, this clone was seen once. This sequence joins TRBV4-1 and TRBJ2-2, with TRBD2 identical over 8 bases. This CDR3 region has 17 residues. Germline values: CDR1 MGHRA, CDR2 YSYEKL. The V gene end was trimmed by 1 base and the J gene end by 4 bases; junction bases not matched to a gene: 8. CDR3 protein: CASSQGSGGRVTGELFF. The CDR3 region has the DNA TGCGCCAGCAGCCAAGGTTCGGGGGGGCGTGTCACCGGGGAGCTGTTTTTT.

The chain employs TRBV19 and TRBJ1-2, with a weak D call TRBD1 (5 bases). The V gene lost 3 bases and the J gene lost 5 bases, with 16 bases spanning the gap. Germline V gene sequence: CDR1 LNHDA, CDR2 SQIVND (reference sequence). The CDR3 consists of 15 residues. The CDR3 coding sequence is TGTGCCAGTAGTATGCCCCACAGGTCCCGGTATGGCTACACCTTC. Its protein product is CASSMPHRSRYGYTF.

As DNA, the CDR3 is TGTGCCAGCGGACTCACAGGGGGCTTTACTGAAGCTTTCTTT. Amino acid sequence: CASGLTGGFTEAFF. The chain carries TRBV2 and TRBJ1-1, with 9 nucleotides matching TRBD1. This CDR3 region has 14 residues. With 8 bases clipped from V and 5 bases from J, the junction kept 9 bases outside the gene matches. Germline-derived CDR1 and CDR2 are SNHLY and FYNNEI.

CDR3: CAWSSEGLYQETQYF. As DNA, the CDR3 is TGTGCCTGGAGTTCGGAGGGTTTATACCAAGAGACCCAGTACTTC. The rearrangement joins TRBV30 to TRBJ2-5; tentative D call: TRBD2 (6 bases). Germline V gene lookup returns CDR1 GTSNPN and CDR2 SVGIG (reference sequence). This CDR3 has 15 residues. V was pared by 2 bases and J by 0 bases, with 13 bases between.

V is TRBV2 and J is TRBJ1-5, with D perhaps TRBD1 (5 bases). Deletions cut 4 bases from V and 4 bases from J, with 8 bases between. The germline V gene has CDR1 SNHLY and CDR2 FYNNEI. This CDR3 comprises 13 residues. Here the CDR3 DNA reads TGTGCCAGCAGTGCGCGACAGAATCAGCCCCAGCATTTT. The encoded protein is CASSARQNQPQHF.

This clone was seen a single time. The DNA is omitted, as the CDR3 cannot be located on it reliably, and the CDR3 follows TCRdb's listing. The chain recombines TRBV6-2 or TRBV6-3 with TRBJ2-2; the table's TRBD2 call for D was not verified on the DNA. 15 amino acids form the CDR3, both terminal residues included. Germline V gene lookup returns CDR1 MNHEY and CDR2 SVGEGT. The CDR3 region is CASSYSNIRSGSCFF.

The chain combines TRBV2 with TRBJ2-3; possible D gene TRBD2, 7 bases. This CDR3 region has 14 residues. V lost 8 bases, J lost 0 bases, and 12 bases lay in between. Germline CDR1 reads SNHLY; CDR2 reads FYNNEI. CDR3 protein: CASGGGWSTDTQYF. The CDR3 DNA follows: TGTGCCAGCGGGGGGGGCTGGAGCACAGATACGCAGTATTTT.

This clone appeared a single time. The CDR3 reads CASSDRVGGTDTQYF. As DNA, the CDR3 is TGTGCCAGCAGTGACCGAGTAGGGGGCACAGATACGCAGTATTTT. This chain joins TRBV6-4 and TRBJ2-3; perhaps TRBD1 as D (5 bases). Germline V lookup: CDR1 MRHNA, CDR2 SNTAGT. This CDR3 is 15 amino acids long. V gave up 2 bases and J gave up 1 base, with 10 bases separating them.

This clone was recorded only once. The chain recombines TRBV5-4 with TRBJ2-1; perhaps TRBD1 as D (6 bases). The CDR3 runs to 14 residues. V lost 7 bases to trimming and J lost 8 bases, with 19 bases between them. From germline, CDR1 is SGHNT and CDR2 YYREEE (reference sequence). Here the CDR3 DNA reads TGTGCCAGCCGTCGACAGGTTGGGGGACATGAGCAGTTCTTC. Residues: CASRRQVGGHEQFF.

The chain couples TRBV7-3 to TRBJ2-2; D gene ambiguous. The CDR3 runs to 15 residues. Deletions cut 0 bases from V and 5 bases from J, with 10 bases between. From germline, CDR1 is SGHTA and CDR2 FQGTGA. The CDR3 nucleotides read TGTGCCAGCAGCTTAACAGCGAGAGAAACCGGGGAGCTGTTTTTT. This codes for CASSLTARETGELFF.

This clone was counted once. V gene TRBV29-1 combines with J gene TRBJ1-1; 9 nucleotides match TRBD1. After removal of 6 bases from V and 4 bases from J, the junction contained 15 bases not matched to a gene. The CDR3 runs 16 residues. Germline loops: CDR1 SQVTM, CDR2 ANQGSEA. CDR3 sequence: CSVLGGTGRWGTEAFF. The CDR3 coding sequence is TGCAGCGTCCTCGGGGGGACAGGGCGGTGGGGCACTGAAGCTTTCTTT.

The CDR3 region has the DNA TGTGCCAGCAGTTATTCCCAGGACTATGGCTACACCTTC. Translation gives CASSYSQDYGYTF. This chain joins TRBV6-6 and TRBJ1-2; D is uncertain. This CDR3 spans 13 amino acids. Germline CDR1 is MNHNY and CDR2 is SVGAGI (reference sequence). Trimming removed 3 bases at V and 3 bases at J, with 8 bases between.

The genes are TRBV7-9 and TRBJ2-1; TRBD1 might be the D (5 bases). Germline CDR1 SEHNR, CDR2 FQNEAQ (reference sequence). V lost 5 bases and J 4 bases, leaving 15 bases between the germline ends. CDR3 length: 15 residues. DNA for the CDR3: TGTGCCAGCAGCCCGGACACCCTACTTTACAATGAGCAGTTCTTC. Its translation is CASSPDTLLYNEQFF.

V and J are TRBV5-1 and TRBJ2-2; 14 bases fit TRBD2. This CDR3 contains 17 residues. Germline CDR1 SGHRS, CDR2 YFSETQ. V shed 4 bases, J shed 5 bases, and the junction held 7 bases outside the gene matches. The CDR3 bases are TGCGCCAGCAGCGTCGGACTAGCGGGGGGCTCGACCGGGGAGCTGTTTTTT. This translates into CASSVGLAGGSTGELFF.